This T cell receptor beta chain comes out of a study of shared clonotypes between healthy human individuals. The genomic DNA of each subset was split evenly across several immunoSEQ plates. The assay was immunoSEQ multiplex PCR, and TCRdb's table has in-frame clones only and misses some. The sample includes 560,000 or so clones, about 95% of them seen just once. Naive CD8 cells were CD45RO-negative, positively selected for CCR7, excluding terminally differentiated effector memory CD45RA+ cells. Adult donors, all healthy and HIV-negative, had no recent acute infections or vaccinations. The donors were all Caucasian adults (living in Nashville, Tennessee). In germline, CDR1 is MNHEY, CDR2 SMNVEV (reference sequence). The CDR3 runs 14 residues. V lost 3 bases, J lost 6 bases, and 14 bases lay in between.

Specimen: naive CD8+ T cells sorted from blood. The TCR sequence derives from a woman aged 25 to 45 in good health. The chain joins TRBV27 to TRBJ1-1, with D uncertain. The CDR3 DNA follows: TGTGCCAGCAGTTTTGGGAGCCCCGACGCTGAAGCTTTCTTT. It is translated as CASSFGSPDAEAFF.